This is a list of T cell receptor beta chains from one sample in a study of T cells after somatic rescue of genetic block. Assay used: immunoSEQ multiplex PCR; TCRdb lists only in-frame clones, some missing. The repertoire holds some 67,000 clones, with about 91% as singletons. Material for sequencing was peripheral blood mononuclear cells (PBMCs). The receptor set was obtained from a man in his forties. The CDR3 runs from the conserved cysteine through the conserved F or W. Fields, in order: J gene, V gene, D gene, clone size, CDR3 protein, CDR3 DNA. A D gene is named only where the DNA matches it firmly. Clone size is given for some rows only: seen once, a few or many times, or a class if the clone is expanded.

J gene: TRBJ2-5; V gene: TRBV2; D gene: TRBD1; clone size: once; CDR3 protein: CASSPGQETQYF; CDR3 DNA: TGTGCCAGCAGCCCGGGACAGGAGACCCAGTACTTC
J gene: TRBJ2-1; V gene: TRBV9; D gene: TRBD2; clone size: -; CDR3 protein: CASSVGLAGGHNEQFF; CDR3 DNA: TGTGCCAGCAGCGTAGGTTTAGCGGGGGGGCACAATGAGCAGTTCTTC
J gene: TRBJ2-5; V gene: TRBV7-9; D gene: -; clone size: -; CDR3 protein: CASSFYRGETQYF; CDR3 DNA: TGTGCCAGCAGCTTCTACAGAGGAGAGACCCAGTACTTC
J gene: TRBJ2-4; V gene: TRBV6-1; D gene: -; clone size: -; CDR3 protein: CASSESPGTLNIQYF; CDR3 DNA: TGTGCCAGCAGTGAAAGTCCCGGGACACTAAACATTCAGTACTTC
J gene: TRBJ1-2; V gene: TRBV7-9; D gene: -; clone size: -; CDR3 protein: CASSPRAAASGYTF; CDR3 DNA: TGTGCCAGCAGCCCCCGGGCCGCCGCGTCCGGCTACACCTTC
J gene: TRBJ2-3; V gene: TRBV5-1; D gene: -; clone size: once; CDR3 protein: CASSLGGMADTQYF; CDR3 DNA: TGCGCCAGCAGCTTGGGCGGGATGGCAGATACGCAGTATTTT
J gene: TRBJ2-6; V gene: TRBV28; D gene: -; clone size: -; CDR3 protein: CASRQSPGANVLTF; CDR3 DNA: TGTGCCTCTCGGCAGTCTCCGGGGGCCAACGTCCTGACTTTC
J gene: TRBJ2-7; V gene: TRBV6-1; D gene: TRBD1; clone size: -; CDR3 protein: CASSTTGGLLGEQYF; CDR3 DNA: TGTGCCAGCAGTACCACAGGGGGCCTCCTCGGCGAGCAGTACTTC
J gene: TRBJ1-4; V gene: TRBV10-3; D gene: -; clone size: -; CDR3 protein: CAISTTTNEKLFF; CDR3 DNA: TGTGCCATCAGTACAACAACTAATGAAAAACTGTTTTTT
J gene: TRBJ2-7; V gene: TRBV13; D gene: -; clone size: -; CDR3 protein: CASSLGDLGRYEQYF; CDR3 DNA: TGTGCCAGCAGCTTAGGGGATCTAGGGCGTTACGAGCAGTACTTC
J gene: TRBJ2-3; V gene: TRBV2; D gene: TRBD2; clone size: -; CDR3 protein: CASSELAGGTDTQYF; CDR3 DNA: TGTGCCAGCAGTGAATTAGCGGGGGGCACAGATACGCAGTATTTT
J gene: TRBJ1-2; V gene: TRBV5-5; D gene: -; clone size: -; CDR3 protein: CASSVQELYGYTF; CDR3 DNA: TGTGCCAGCAGCGTACAGGAACTCTATGGCTACACCTTC
J gene: TRBJ2-6; V gene: TRBV10-3; D gene: -; clone size: -; CDR3 protein: CATTQDSGANVLTF; CDR3 DNA: TGTGCCACCACTCAGGACTCTGGGGCCAACGTCCTGACTTTC
J gene: TRBJ2-7; V gene: TRBV10-3; D gene: -; clone size: -; CDR3 protein: CAIKTDSTYEQYF; CDR3 DNA: TGTGCCATCAAAACGGACTCCACCTACGAGCAGTACTTC
J gene: TRBJ1-4; V gene: TRBV4-1; D gene: -; clone size: -; CDR3 protein: CASSQPLRGTNEKLFF; CDR3 DNA: TGCGCCAGCAGCCAACCCCTGCGGGGGACTAATGAAAAACTGTTTTTT
J gene: TRBJ1-6; V gene: TRBV19; D gene: TRBD1; clone size: -; CDR3 protein: CASSTPNRGKGSPLHF; CDR3 DNA: TGTGCCAGTAGTACGCCTAACAGGGGAAAAGGGTCACCCCTCCACTTT
J gene: TRBJ2-3; V gene: TRBV11-3; D gene: -; clone size: -; CDR3 protein: CASSLTFARGGAINTQYF; CDR3 DNA: TGTGCCAGCAGCTTAACTTTCGCCCGAGGAGGGGCAATCAATACGCAGTATTTT
J gene: TRBJ2-7; V gene: TRBV6-6; D gene: TRBD1; clone size: once; CDR3 protein: CASSPGDSAYEQYF; CDR3 DNA: TGTGCCAGCAGTCCCGGGGACAGCGCCTACGAGCAGTACTTC